The 26 T cell receptor beta chains given below trace back to one sample, sequenced in a study of OX40 agonist ivuxolimab in advanced cancers. Repertoires were generated with immunoSEQ multiplex PCR, while TCRdb's copy carries only in-frame clones and drops some. The table has more than 80,000 clones, approximately 90% seen once. The specimen was CD4+ or CD8+ T cells sorted from blood, collected in a trial of the OX40 agonist ivuxolimab. These receptors were collected from an adult with an advanced solid tumor such as melanoma, head and neck, liver or kidney cancer.

The rearrangement links TRBV12-5 to TRBJ2-7, with D unresolved. The CDR3 length is 12 residues. The V gene lost 4 bases and the J gene lost 6 bases, with 10 bases spanning the gap. Germline CDR1 and CDR2: LGHNT and FRNRAP. This CDR3 is CASGWSWSEQYF. The DNA of the CDR3 is TGTGCTAGTGGTTGGTCGTGGAGCGAGCAGTACTTC.

The chain has TRBV5-6 and TRBJ2-7, with 10 bases matching TRBD1. Germline V gene lookup returns CDR1 SGHDT and CDR2 YYEEEE. V dropped 2 bases and J dropped 4; count of bases not matched to a gene: 6. The CDR3 consists of 15 residues. CDR3 nucleotides: TGTGCCAGCAGCTTAGCCGGGACAGGGGCTTACGAGCAGTACTTC. This encodes CASSLAGTGAYEQYF.

The chain carries TRBV10-1 and TRBJ1-5; possibly TRBD1 for D (6 bases). The CDR3 totals 17 residues. Per the germline V gene, CDR1 is WNHNN and CDR2 is SYGVQD (reference sequence). V dropped 10 bases and J dropped 2 bases, with 24 bases sitting between them. This chain's CDR3 is CANPLNREREGNQPQHF. CDR3 bases: TGCGCCAACCCTCTAAACAGGGAGAGGGAGGGCAATCAGCCCCAGCATTTT.

The chain is built from TRBV29-1 and TRBJ2-3; D gene ambiguous. The CDR3 length is 10 residues. Germline V CDR1 and CDR2: SQVTM, ANQGSEA. The V end lost 7 bases, the J end lost 3 bases, and 5 bases lay between the germline ends. The CDR3 is CSARTDTQYF. CDR3 DNA sequence: TGCAGCGCGAGGACAGATACGCAGTATTTT.

CDR3 sequence reads: CASSEQDRGRDTQYF. Here the CDR3 DNA reads TGTGCCAGCAGTGAACAGGACAGGGGGAGAGATACGCAGTATTTT. The genes are TRBV6-1 and TRBJ2-3, with TRBD1 identical over 10 bases. Germline lookup yields CDR1 MNHNS and CDR2 SASEGT. This CDR3 has 15 amino acids. V lost 2 bases to trimming and J lost 5 bases; unmatched junction nucleotides: 4.

The gene calls are TRBV7-9 and TRBJ1-6; D is undetermined. There are 13 residues in the CDR3. V was cut by 4 bases and J by 10 bases, with 11 bases left in between. Germline V lookup: CDR1 SEHNR, CDR2 FQNEAQ (reference sequence). The CDR3 spells CASSSRSDSPLHF. The CDR3 DNA is TGTGCCAGCAGCTCCCGCTCGGACTCACCCCTCCACTTT.

This chain links TRBV19 with TRBJ1-2; D is possibly TRBD1 (5 bases). Looked up from germline, CDR1 is LNHDA and CDR2 is SQIVND (reference sequence). The CDR3 covers 14 residues. V lost 5 bases and J 6 bases, leaving 16 bases between the germline ends. The CDR3 sequence is CASSRSPGRDGYTF. The CDR3 DNA reads as TGTGCCAGTAGTCGGTCCCCAGGGAGGGATGGCTACACCTTC.

The chain uses TRBV4-2 and TRBJ1-3; D not certain. CDR3 length: 17 residues. V lost 0 bases and J lost 4, with 16 bases in between. Germline CDR1 LGHNA, CDR2 YNFKEQ. The CDR3 nucleotides read TGTGCCAGCAGCCAAGATCCCGGCGGGAATAGAGGAAACACCATATATTTT. Protein product: CASSQDPGGNRGNTIYF.

This sequence joins TRBV28 and TRBJ1-2, with a weak D call TRBD1 (6 bases). Germline V gene lookup returns CDR1 MDHEN and CDR2 SYDVKM. This CDR3 spans 16 amino acids. The V and J ends lost 5 bases and 5 bases respectively, with 21 bases between them. The CDR3 region has the DNA TGTGCCAGCAGTCCCCCGGGGGGCGGGGGGAAATATGGCTACACCTTC. Protein product: CASSPPGGGGKYGYTF.

In DNA form, the CDR3 reads TGTGCCACGGGATCATATACTAGCGGCCAAGAGACCCAGTACTTC. Its protein is CATGSYTSGQETQYF. The chain recombines TRBV15 with TRBJ2-5; TRBD2 agrees at 8 bases. The germline V gene has CDR1 LNHNV and CDR2 YYDKDF (reference sequence). The CDR3 totals 15 residues. The ends lost 9 bases at V and 1 base at J; junction bases unmatched: 10.

The rearrangement joins TRBV10-3 to TRBJ2-2, with TRBD1 matching over 10 bases. V shed 11 bases and J 4 bases; nucleotides not matched to a gene: 7. Germline V gives CDR1 ENHRY, CDR2 SYGVKD. The CDR3 length is 14 residues. CDR3 residues: CAAAGTGATGELFF. The CDR3 DNA reads TGTGCCGCTGCTGGGACAGGGGCCACCGGGGAGCTGTTTTTT.

This rearrangement joins TRBV6-6 to TRBJ2-7, with 8 bases that match TRBD1. CDR3 length: 14 amino acids. V was clipped by 7 bases and J by 6 bases; unmatched bases: 11. Germline CDR1 is MNHNY and CDR2 is SVGAGI (reference sequence). CDR3 bases: TGTGCCAGCAAGGCCGGTCAGGGGGCTGGCGAGCAGTACTTC. It is translated as CASKAGQGAGEQYF.

The genes are TRBV2 and TRBJ2-1; 8 bases fit TRBD1. Germline values: CDR1 SNHLY, CDR2 FYNNEI. The CDR3 length is 15 residues. The J segment lost 8 bases and the V segment lost 4 bases, leaving 10 bases of the junction unmatched. The CDR3 bases are TGTGCCAGCAGTGTCCAGGGGGCAGAATTCGATGAGCAGTTCTTC. It encodes CASSVQGAEFDEQFF.

The J gene is TRBJ2-7, the V gene TRBV19; 10 bases are shared with TRBD1. CDR1 LNHDA and CDR2 SQIVND come from the germline V gene (reference sequence). The CDR3 is 16 residues long. V gave up 6 bases and J gave up 5 bases; unmatched junction bases: 13. The CDR3 DNA is TGTGCCAGTAGCACCAACCGGGACAGGGGAAGAGACGAGCAGTACTTC. Its translation is CASSTNRDRGRDEQYF.

V gene TRBV19 combines with J gene TRBJ1-5; possible D gene TRBD1, 6 bases. This CDR3 has 11 residues. Trimming left V 10 bases short and J 12 bases short, with 16 bases between. CDR1 is LNHDA and CDR2 is SQIVND in the germline V gene (reference sequence). The CDR3 nucleotides read TGTGCCACCTCGAACAGGGAACTCCAGCATTTT. As protein: CATSNRELQHF.

The gene calls are TRBV10-2 and TRBJ2-1, with 8 bases identical to TRBD2. V dropped 6 bases and J dropped 2; count of bases not matched to a gene: 12. The CDR3 totals 17 residues. Looked up from germline, CDR1 is WSHSY and CDR2 is SAAADI. The CDR3 sequence is CASRAPSGGPTYNEQFF. Here the CDR3 DNA reads TGCGCCAGCAGGGCTCCGAGCGGGGGACCGACCTACAATGAGCAGTTCTTC.

V and J are TRBV7-8 and TRBJ2-5; D unresolved. V dropped 8 bases and J dropped 1 base, with 14 bases sitting between them. From germline, CDR1 is SGHVS and CDR2 FQNEAQ. CDR3 length: 14 residues. Here the CDR3 reads CASRSGYGQETQYF. The CDR3 nucleotides read TGTGCCAGCCGATCCGGATACGGCCAAGAGACCCAGTACTTC.

V is TRBV5-1 and J is TRBJ1-3; 9 nucleotides match TRBD1. V lost 0 bases, J lost 8 bases, and 15 bases stayed unmatched. The CDR3 sequence is 18 residues long. In germline, CDR1 is SGHRS, CDR2 YFSETQ. The CDR3 coding sequence is TGCGCCAGCAGCTTGGCCGGGACAGGGAGCTCAGGATGGGACACCATATATTTT. This sequence encodes CASSLAGTGSSGWDTIYF.

This sequence joins TRBV28 and TRBJ1-3; D unresolved. Germline CDR1 MDHEN, CDR2 SYDVKM. V was trimmed by 4 bases and J by 0 bases, leaving 10 bases between them. The CDR3 totals 15 residues. CDR3 coding DNA: TGTGCCAGCAGTTCTACTGTTATCTCTGGAAACACCATATATTTT. Protein product: CASSSTVISGNTIYF. Full variable domain (rest looked up from reference TRBV28 and TRBJ1-3): DVKVTQSSRYLVKRTGEKVFLECVQDMDHENMFWYRQDPGLGLRLIYFSYDVKMKEKGDIPEGYSVSREKKERFSLILESASTNQTSMYLCASSSTVISGNTIYFGEGSWLTVV.

The rearrangement joins TRBV7-2 to TRBJ1-2; 9 nucleotides line up with TRBD1. The CDR3 has 15 amino acids. Germline values: CDR1 SGHTA, CDR2 FQGNSA. The ends lost 3 bases at V and 10 bases at J; junction bases unmatched: 12. The CDR3 reads CASSFGQGRTTFYTF. The DNA of the CDR3 is TGTGCCAGCAGCTTCGGACAGGGGCGCACAACTTTCTACACCTTC.

In the case of this clone: Other nucleotide sequences in the sample specify the same CDR3. The rearrangement uses TRBV7-2 and TRBJ1-6, with D possibly matching TRBD1 (5 bases). In germline, CDR1 is SGHTA, CDR2 FQGNSA. V was cut by 4 bases and J by 5 bases, with 12 bases left in between. The CDR3 runs to 15 residues. CDR3 nucleotide sequence: TGTGCCAGCAGCTCCTCTGGGGGAAATAATTCACCCCTCCACTTT. Translated: CASSSSGGNNSPLHF.

CDR3 sequence: CASSPQSGAYEQFF. The CDR3 DNA sequence: TGTGCCAGCTCACCCCAGAGCGGGGCGTATGAGCAGTTCTTC. The rearrangement joins TRBV18 to TRBJ2-1; 7 positions match TRBD2. The CDR3 is 14 residues long. V trimming: 3 bases; J trimming: 8 bases; junction bases outside the gene matches: 7. Germline V gene data show CDR1 as KGHSH and CDR2 as LQKENI.

This sequence joins TRBV18 and TRBJ1-1, with a weak D call TRBD1 (5 bases). The V gene's germline CDR1 is KGHSH and CDR2 LQKENI. The length of the CDR3 is 14 residues. V dropped 2 bases and J dropped 4 bases, with 11 bases sitting between them. CDR3 sequence (DNA): TGTGCCAGCTCACCATCAACGGGGGGCACTGAAGCTTTCTTT. Translated: CASSPSTGGTEAFF.

The chain employs TRBV30 and TRBJ1-1; unclear D gene. CDR1 is GTSNPN and CDR2 is SVGIG in the germline V gene (reference sequence). This CDR3 is 14 amino acids long. Between the trimmed V and J ends, which lost 3 bases and 2 bases, there was a span of 13 bases. The CDR3 DNA sequence: TGTGCCTGGAGCCTCGTGACGGTAAACACTGAAGCTTTCTTT. Amino acid sequence: CAWSLVTVNTEAFF. Supplemented by reference TRBV30 and TRBJ1-1, the full variable domain reads SQTIHQWPATLVQPVGSPLSLECTVEGTSNPNLYWYRQAAGRGLQLLFYSVGIGQISSEVPQNLSASRPQDRQFILSSKKLLLSDSGFYLCAWSLVTVNTEAFFGQGTRLTVV.

The chain couples TRBV10-3 to TRBJ1-5; tentative D call: TRBD1 (5 bases). This CDR3 contains 13 residues. Trimming stripped 0 bases from V and 5 bases from J, with 5 bases between. CDR1 ENHRY and CDR2 SYGVKD come from the germline V gene. The DNA of the CDR3 is TGTGCCATCAGTGAGTCGACAGATCAGCCCCAGCATTTT. Translation gives CAISESTDQPQHF.

The chain has TRBV19 and TRBJ2-6, with 7 bases aligning to TRBD1. CDR3 length: 14 amino acids. Germline lookup yields CDR1 LNHDA and CDR2 SQIVND (reference sequence). V dropped 11 bases and J dropped 3; count of bases not matched to a gene: 7. CDR3 amino acids: CACSQGYGANVLTF. DNA of the CDR3: TGTGCCTGCTCACAGGGGTATGGGGCCAACGTCCTGACTTTC.